This T cell receptor beta chain derives from a study of OX40 agonist ivuxolimab in advanced cancers. Study-level information: Patients received intravenous ivuxolimab every 2 weeks at 0.01 to 10 mg/kg.

The germline V and J ends were trimmed by 6 bases and 7 bases, with 24 bases remaining between them. There are 17 residues in the CDR3. Germline V gene sequence: CDR1 LNHDA, CDR2 SQIVND (reference sequence). Some clones are missing from TCRdb's copy, which holds only in-frame ones; the method was immunoSEQ multiplex PCR. The sample includes roughly 75,000 clones, about 82% of them seen just once. The chain is built from TRBV19 and TRBJ1-4; D not resolved. This material consisted of CD4+ or CD8+ T cells sorted from blood, taken in a trial of the OX40 agonist ivuxolimab. The origin of this receptor is an adult with an advanced solid tumor such as melanoma, head and neck, liver or kidney cancer. DNA for the CDR3: TGTGCCAGTAGCCCTAATACCGGGCTCCGGTGGGGTGAAAAACTGTTTTTT. Protein: CASSPNTGLRWGEKLFF.